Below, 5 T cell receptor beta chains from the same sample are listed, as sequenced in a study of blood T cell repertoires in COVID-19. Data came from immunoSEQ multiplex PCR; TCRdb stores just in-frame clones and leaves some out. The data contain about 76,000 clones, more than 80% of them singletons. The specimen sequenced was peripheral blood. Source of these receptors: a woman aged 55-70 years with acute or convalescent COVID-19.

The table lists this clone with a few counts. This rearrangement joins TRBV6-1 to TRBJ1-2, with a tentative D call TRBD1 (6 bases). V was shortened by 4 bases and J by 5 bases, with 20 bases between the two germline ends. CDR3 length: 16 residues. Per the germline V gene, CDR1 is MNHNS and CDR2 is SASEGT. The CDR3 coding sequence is TGTGCCAGCAGTGCCCTCCACGGGACACCTACATATGGCTACACCTTC. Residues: CASSALHGTPTYGYTF.

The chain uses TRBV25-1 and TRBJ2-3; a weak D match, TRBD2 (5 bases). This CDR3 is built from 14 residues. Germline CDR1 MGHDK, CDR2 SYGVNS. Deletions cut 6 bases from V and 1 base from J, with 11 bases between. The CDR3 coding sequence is TGTGCCAGCAGGAGCGCGGGCGGCACAGATACGCAGTATTTT. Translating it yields CASRSAGGTDTQYF.

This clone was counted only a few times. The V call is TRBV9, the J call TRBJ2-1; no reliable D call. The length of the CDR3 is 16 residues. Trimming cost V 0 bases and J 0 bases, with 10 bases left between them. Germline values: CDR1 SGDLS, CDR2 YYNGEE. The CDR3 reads CASSVASASSYNEQFF. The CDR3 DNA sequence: TGTGCCAGCAGCGTAGCTTCAGCTAGCTCCTACAATGAGCAGTTCTTC.

In DNA form, the CDR3 reads TGTGCCAGCAGTCCATTGTCAGCGGACACTGAAGCTTTCTTT. The encoded protein is CASSPLSADTEAFF. The rearrangement joins TRBV7-6 to TRBJ1-1, with D hard to call. This CDR3 is 14 amino acids long. Trimming removed 6 bases from V and 3 bases from J, with 14 bases in between. Germline CDR1 SGHVS, CDR2 FNYEAQ.

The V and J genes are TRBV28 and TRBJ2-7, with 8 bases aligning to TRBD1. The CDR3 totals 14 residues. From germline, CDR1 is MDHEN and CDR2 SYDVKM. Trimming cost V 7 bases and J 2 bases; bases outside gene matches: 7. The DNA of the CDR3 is TGTGCCAGCACCTGGACAGGGATAACCTACGAGCAGTACTTC. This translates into CASTWTGITYEQYF.